Presented here are 15 T cell receptor beta chains from one specimen sequenced in a study of CD8 T cells in Susac syndrome. RNA, at roughly 0.5 to 1 ug, was reverse transcribed with random hexamers. One entry per CDR3 protein, called by TCRdb with MiXCR from the immunoSEQ multiplex PCR reads. The table has about 150,000 distinct CDR3 sequences, 85% to 95% seen once. Sequenced material: CD8+ T cells from PBMCs. The receptors shown here come from a human donor with Susac syndrome.

This sequence joins TRBV9 and TRBJ1-2; D perhaps matches TRBD1 (6 bases). V was pared by 4 bases and J by 1 base, with 14 bases between. Germline V gene lookup returns CDR1 SGDLS and CDR2 YYNGEE. The CDR3 loop spans 15 amino acids. CDR3 in DNA: TGTGCCAGCAGCACCCGAACAGGGATTAACTATGGCTACACCTTC. Its protein product is CASSTRTGINYGYTF.

This clonotype has only one observation. The chain carries TRBV28 and TRBJ1-1, with D possibly being TRBD1 (5 bases). The CDR3 has 11 amino acids. Germline lookup yields CDR1 MDHEN and CDR2 SYDVKM. V lost 8 bases, J lost 10 bases, and 14 bases lay in between. This chain's CDR3 is CASGALGGAFF. The CDR3 bases are TGTGCCAGCGGGGCTTTGGGGGGAGCTTTCTTT.

J is TRBJ1-2 and V is TRBV20-1; maybe TRBD1 (5 bases). The CDR3 spans 16 residues. Per germline, CDR1 DFQATT and CDR2 SNEGSKA (reference sequence). The V and J ends lost 3 bases and 0 bases respectively, with 17 bases between them. The CDR3 nucleotides are TGCAGTGCTAGGGGGGATCACCTCCTTACTAACTATGGCTACACCTTC. Translated, it gives CSARGDHLLTNYGYTF.

V is TRBV5-1 and J is TRBJ1-1; D gene unclear. CDR1 and CDR2 (germline): SGHRS, YFSETQ. V lost 2 bases, J lost 2 bases, and 7 bases lay in between. This CDR3 region has 13 residues. The CDR3 here is CASSFRQNTEAFF. CDR3 coding DNA: TGCGCCAGCAGCTTTCGACAAAACACTGAAGCTTTCTTT.

The chain carries TRBV14 and TRBJ1-2; D is possibly TRBD1 (5 bases). Trimming took 4 bases from V and 4 from J, leaving 13 bases between them. The CDR3 contains 14 residues. Germline values: CDR1 SGHDN, CDR2 FVKESK. CDR3 loop: CASSPPGATYGYTF. The CDR3 DNA follows: TGTGCCAGCAGCCCCCCCGGGGCCACCTATGGCTACACCTTC.

J is TRBJ2-1 and V is TRBV14, with 7 bases matching TRBD2. Trimming at V came to 0 bases and at J to 10 bases, leaving 9 bases not matched to a gene. The CDR3 is made up of 15 amino acids. Looked up from germline, CDR1 is SGHDN and CDR2 is FVKESK. The CDR3 here is CASSQDISGLREQFF. CDR3 nucleotides: TGTGCCAGCAGCCAAGATATTAGCGGGCTTCGGGAGCAGTTCTTC.

The gene calls are TRBV9 and TRBJ1-1, with 7 positions matching TRBD1. The germline CDR1 and CDR2 sequences are SGDLS and YYNGEE. Losses at the gene ends were 4 bases for V and 5 bases for J; bases not matched to a gene: 11. CDR3 length: 15 residues. This CDR3 reads CASSSSGTVGTEAFF. CDR3 DNA sequence: TGTGCCAGCAGCTCATCCGGGACAGTGGGGACTGAAGCTTTCTTT.

The genes are TRBV6-4 and TRBJ2-3, with D unresolved. CDR3 size: 16 residues. Germline values: CDR1 MRHNA, CDR2 SNTAGT. With 0 bases removed from V and 4 bases from J, the gap between germline ends came to 14 bases. The CDR3 region has the DNA TGTGCCAGCAGTGACTCATACCCCGCGCAGGCAGATACGCAGTATTTT. Its translation is CASSDSYPAQADTQYF.

The chain employs TRBV15 and TRBJ1-3; D is uncertain. The germline V gene has CDR1 LNHNV and CDR2 YYDKDF (reference sequence). This CDR3 contains 15 residues. Between the trimmed V and J ends, which lost 1 base and 0 bases, there was a span of 7 bases. The CDR3 here is CATSRAGFSGNTIYF. CDR3 sequence (DNA): TGTGCCACCAGCAGAGCCGGTTTCTCTGGAAACACCATATATTTT.

This chain uses TRBV20-1 with TRBJ2-7; TRBD1 aligns across 8 bases. Trimming cost V 5 bases and J 6 bases; bases outside gene matches: 9. Germline lookup yields CDR1 DFQATT and CDR2 SNEGSKA (reference sequence). The CDR3 sequence is 13 residues long. The CDR3 sequence is CSAGKTGAVEQYF. CDR3 nucleotide sequence: TGCAGTGCTGGAAAGACAGGGGCGGTCGAGCAGTACTTC.

The rearrangement uses TRBV5-4 and TRBJ1-1; TRBD1 agrees at 7 bases. The length of the CDR3 is 14 residues. V was clipped by 0 bases and J by 6 bases; unmatched bases: 5. CDR1 is SGHNT, CDR2 YYREEE, per germline (reference sequence). CDR3 sequence reads: CASSLVGGAPEAFF. The CDR3, as DNA: TGTGCCAGCAGCTTGGTAGGGGGCGCCCCTGAAGCTTTCTTT.

This clonotype occurred once. The chain employs TRBV20-1 and TRBJ2-7, with D perhaps matching TRBD1 (6 bases). Trimming cost V 5 bases and J 0 bases, with 11 bases left between them. This CDR3 comprises 13 residues. Germline V gene lookup returns CDR1 DFQATT and CDR2 SNEGSKA (reference sequence). CDR3 in DNA: TGCAGTGCTGTGGACAGATCCTCCTACGAGCAGTACTTC. It specifies CSAVDRSSYEQYF.

The chain employs TRBV20-1 and TRBJ2-3; D may correspond to TRBD1 or TRBD2 (6 bases each). The V gene's germline CDR1 is DFQATT and CDR2 SNEGSKA (reference sequence). The CDR3 is made up of 16 amino acids. V was pared by 5 bases and J by 4 bases, with 22 bases between. The CDR3 coding sequence is TGCAGTGCTCTTCCTTTTGGAGGGGGGATCTCAGATACGCAGTATTTT. It translates to CSALPFGGGISDTQYF.

V is TRBV27 and J is TRBJ2-5; perhaps TRBD2 as D (6 bases). V dropped 4 bases and J dropped 5 bases, with 11 bases sitting between them. The CDR3 sequence is 13 residues long. Germline-derived CDR1 and CDR2 are MNHEY and SMNVEV (reference sequence). CDR3 region: CASSSAGWETQYF. In nucleotides, the CDR3 is TGTGCCAGCAGTTCCGCGGGGTGGGAGACCCAGTACTTC.

This CDR3 is CASTRWGSDTEAFF. In DNA, the CDR3 is TGTGCCAGCACCAGATGGGGGTCGGATACTGAAGCTTTCTTT. V and J are TRBV9 and TRBJ1-1; tentative D call: TRBD1 (5 bases). Germline V gene data show CDR1 as SGDLS and CDR2 as YYNGEE. Trimming removed 6 bases from V and 5 bases from J, with 17 bases in between. The CDR3 totals 14 residues.